This T cell receptor (beta chain) originates from a study of identical twins. Study-level results: Modeled out-of-frame TCR alpha sharing in monozygotic twins fell below observed levels. Reduced insertions were recorded for abundant cord blood beta clonotypes, with no such pattern in memory repertoires. Weaker excess sharing between twins was seen in beta out-of-frame sequences.

Addition of a universal primer site occurred through template switching, and cDNA carried unique molecular identifiers. TCRdb independently ran MiXCR on the 5' RACE reads; one entry per CDR3 protein. The table lists about 240,000 distinct CDR3 sequences, roughly an eighth of them singletons. The sample holds many counts of this clonotype. The antigen remains unidentified. The CDR3 is made up of 14 amino acids. Trimming took 7 bases from V and 1 from J, leaving 10 bases between them. This sample also appeared in a second study, on yellow fever vaccine responses in identical twins.

This clonotype originated in a woman aged 18-29 years in good health. Sequencing was carried out using memory (CD45RO+) T cells sorted from blood. The chain is built from TRBV12-3 or TRBV12-4 and TRBJ2-2; unclear D gene. The CDR3 nucleotides read TGTGCCAGCACTCAAGAAGGGAACACCGGGGAGCTGTTTTTT. This codes for CASTQEGNTGELFF.